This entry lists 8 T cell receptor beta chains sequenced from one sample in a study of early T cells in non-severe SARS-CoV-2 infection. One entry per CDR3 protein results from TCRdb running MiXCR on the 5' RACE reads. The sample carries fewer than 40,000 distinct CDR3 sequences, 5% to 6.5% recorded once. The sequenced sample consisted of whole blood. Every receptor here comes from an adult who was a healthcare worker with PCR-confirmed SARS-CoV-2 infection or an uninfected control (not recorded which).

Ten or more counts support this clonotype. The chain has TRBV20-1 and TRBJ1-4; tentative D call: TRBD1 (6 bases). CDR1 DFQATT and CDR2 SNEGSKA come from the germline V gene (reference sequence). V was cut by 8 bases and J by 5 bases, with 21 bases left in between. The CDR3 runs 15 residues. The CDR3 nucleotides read TGCAGTTCCAGAGGGGGAGCCAGGGGAAATGAAAAACTGTTTTTT. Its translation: CSSRGGARGNEKLFF.

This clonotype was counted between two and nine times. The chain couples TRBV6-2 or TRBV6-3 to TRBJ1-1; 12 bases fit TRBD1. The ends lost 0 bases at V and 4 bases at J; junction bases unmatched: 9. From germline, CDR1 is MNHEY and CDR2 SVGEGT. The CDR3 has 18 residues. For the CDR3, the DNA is TGTGCCAGCAGTTACTCGCCTGGGACAGGGGGCCGGAGCACTGAAGCTTTCTTT. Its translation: CASSYSPGTGGRSTEAFF.

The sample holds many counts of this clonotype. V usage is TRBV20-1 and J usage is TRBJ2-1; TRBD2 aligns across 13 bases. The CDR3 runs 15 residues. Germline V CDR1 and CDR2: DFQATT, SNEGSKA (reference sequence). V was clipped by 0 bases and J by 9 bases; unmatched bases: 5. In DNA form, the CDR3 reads TGCAGTGCTAGAGATCGACTAGCGGGGGGTTCTGAGCAGTTCTTC. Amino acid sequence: CSARDRLAGGSEQFF.

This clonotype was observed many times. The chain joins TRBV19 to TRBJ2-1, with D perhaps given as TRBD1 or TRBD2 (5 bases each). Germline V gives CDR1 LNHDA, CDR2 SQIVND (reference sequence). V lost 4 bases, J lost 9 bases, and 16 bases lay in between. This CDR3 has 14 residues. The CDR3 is CASSTGPIYGEQFF. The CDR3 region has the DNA TGTGCCAGTAGTACGGGACCGATCTACGGTGAGCAGTTCTTC.

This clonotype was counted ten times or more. The DNA for the CDR3 is TGTGCCAGCAGCCCGTCCCGCAATCAGCCCCAGCATTTT. It encodes CASSPSRNQPQHF. This chain links TRBV7-2 with TRBJ1-5; D ambiguous. Germline V CDR1 and CDR2: SGHTA, FQGNSA. This CDR3 is built from 13 residues. The V gene lost 5 bases and the J gene lost 2 bases, with 7 bases spanning the gap. Looking up the rest from reference TRBV7-2 and TRBJ1-5 gives the full variable domain: GAGVSQSPSNKVTEKGKDVELRCDPISGHTALYWYRQSLGQGLEFLIYFQGNSAPDKSGLPSDRFSAERTGGSVSTLTIQRTQQEDSAVYLCASSPSRNQPQHFGDGTRLSIL.

The CDR3 spells CASSPGGGTREQYF. The CDR3, as DNA: TGTGCCAGCAGCCCTGGGGGAGGGACCCGCGAGCAGTACTTC. V and J are TRBV7-6 and TRBJ2-7; 7 nucleotides match TRBD2. Germline CDR1 SGHVS, CDR2 FNYEAQ. V shed 5 bases and J 6 bases; nucleotides not matched to a gene: 10. The CDR3 loop spans 14 amino acids. Full variable domain (remainder filled in from reference TRBV7-6 and TRBJ2-7): GAGVSQSPRYKVTKRGQDVALRCDPISGHVSLYWYRQALGQGPEFLTYFNYEAQQDKSGLPNDRFSAERPEGSISTLTIQRTEQRDSAMYRCASSPGGGTREQYFGPGTRLTVT.

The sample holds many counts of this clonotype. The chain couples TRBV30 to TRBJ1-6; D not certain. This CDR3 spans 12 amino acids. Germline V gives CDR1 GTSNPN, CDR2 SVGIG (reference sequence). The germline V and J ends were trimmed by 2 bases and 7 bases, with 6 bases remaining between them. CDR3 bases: TGTGCCTGGAGTACCAGGAATTCACCCCTCCACTTT. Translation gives CAWSTRNSPLHF.

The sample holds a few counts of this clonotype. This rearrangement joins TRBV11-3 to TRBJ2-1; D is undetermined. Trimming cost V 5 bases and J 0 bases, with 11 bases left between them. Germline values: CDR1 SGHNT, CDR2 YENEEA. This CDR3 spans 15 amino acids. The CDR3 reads CASSGDLYSYNEQFF. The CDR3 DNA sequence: TGTGCCAGCAGCGGGGATTTGTACTCCTACAATGAGCAGTTCTTC.